The T cell receptor beta chain under discussion was sequenced for a study of blood T cell repertoires in COVID-19. Study-level background: PBMCs, B-cell-depleted T cells, or T cells were the source of the cDNA or gDNA that made up the material.

How the authors handled the data: Quantification of nucleated cells was approximated via reference gene primer amplification. TCRdb's copy holds only in-frame clones and misses some; the assay was immunoSEQ multiplex PCR. V and J calls and clone size come straight from that table; D and trimming were deduced from the DNA. The sample includes about 24,000 clones, about nine tenths of them seen just once. CDR3 size: 16 residues. V gave up 5 bases and J gave up 4 bases; unmatched junction bases: 10. Germline-derived CDR1 and CDR2 are SGHTA and FQGNSA. The TCR originated in a man in his forties or fifties with active COVID-19. The material sequenced was peripheral blood. This chain uses TRBV7-2 with TRBJ2-3; the match to TRBD1 covers 9 bases. The DNA for the CDR3 is TGTGCCAGCAGCACACAGGGGGCGATCTTTTCAGATACGCAGTATTTT. Its translation: CASSTQGAIFSDTQYF.